This record looks at one T cell receptor (beta chain) sequence and its context. Its antigen is as yet unknown. This sample was taken from a study of chemoradiotherapy in HPV16-positive cancers. Overall study context: Candidate HPV-specific clones and shared TCR motifs came from two HPV16-positive patients. Study findings and constraints: Non-HPV-specific T cells did not expand in tumors during treatment, whereas candidate HPV-specific clones and E7-related motifs did. Functional assays defining HPV-specific T cells used only a couple of HPV16-positive patients. Better recurrence-free survival went with HPV-responsive T-cell expansion in HPV16-positive patients.

Method: immunoSEQ multiplex PCR; TCRdb's copy keeps in-frame clones and lacks some. The sample lists tens of thousands of clones, approximately 88% occurring once. The trim removed 3 bases at V and 8 bases at J, leaving 9 bases unmatched. This CDR3 has 14 amino acids. Germline V lookup: CDR1 GTSNPN, CDR2 SVGIG (reference sequence). The source material was blood, sampled from a patient who underwent chemoradiotherapy. The gene calls are TRBV30 and TRBJ1-2; 10 positions match TRBD1. The receptor comes from a human donor with HPV-associated anogenital cancer. CDR3 nucleotides: TGTGCCTGGAGCCCCATGGACAGGGGGGGAGGCTACACCTTC. Residues: CAWSPMDRGGGYTF.